This passage covers 17 T cell receptor beta chains from one sample sequenced in a study of T cells in Graves' hyperthyroidism and ophthalmopathy. Amplification yielded TCR beta CDR3 regions, with RNA transcripts as the source. A set of HTBI primers served as the primers for a first-round RT-PCR of the TCR CDR3. Each CDR3 protein is one row after TCRdb ran MiXCR on the multiplex PCR reads. This table has under 800,000 distinct CDR3 sequences, 14% appearing once. What was sequenced was blood. The receptors derive from a young woman with Graves' hyperthyroidism.

This clonotype showed up many times. This CDR3 reads CSARDRLDQPQHF. CDR3 bases: TGCAGTGCTAGAGATCGCTTAGATCAGCCCCAGCATTTT. The V call is TRBV20-1, the J call TRBJ1-5; D is unresolved. Trimming shortened V by 0 bases and J by 5 bases, and 8 bases separated the two germline ends. The CDR3 consists of 13 residues. Germline values: CDR1 DFQATT, CDR2 SNEGSKA (reference sequence).

This clonotype was observed at least ten times. The chain couples TRBV6-2 or TRBV6-3 to TRBJ1-5; unclear D gene. The V gene lost 6 bases and the J gene lost 5 bases, with 17 bases spanning the gap. The CDR3 spans 15 residues. Per the germline V gene, CDR1 is MNHEY and CDR2 is SVGEGT. The CDR3 protein is CASSNPIRRDQPQHF. As DNA, the CDR3 is TGTGCCAGCAGCAATCCGATACGGCGGGATCAGCCCCAGCATTTT.

In this sample, this clonotype turned up many times. The rearrangement links TRBV12-3 or TRBV12-4 to TRBJ2-3; D may be TRBD1 (5 bases). V lost 5 bases to trimming and J lost 5 bases, with 8 bases between them. The CDR3 length is 12 residues. The CDR3 nucleotides are TGTGCCAGCAGTGTAGGGGAAGATACGCAGTATTTT. Residues: CASSVGEDTQYF.

This clonotype showed up many times. The rearrangement joins TRBV6-1 to TRBJ1-2; no reliable D call. The CDR3 spans 11 residues. Deletions cut 3 bases from V and 5 bases from J, with 4 bases between. CDR1 MNHNS and CDR2 SASEGT come from the germline V gene. The CDR3 nucleotides read TGTGCCAGCAGTGAGCCTTATGGCTACACCTTC. Its protein product is CASSEPYGYTF.

The chain employs TRBV7-2 and TRBJ2-1, with 16 bases identical to TRBD2. This CDR3 has 18 amino acids. Germline CDR1 reads SGHTA; CDR2 reads FQGNSA. Trimming removed 5 bases from V and 5 bases from J; junction bases left unmatched: 9. The CDR3 protein is CASSGKGLAGGPHNEQFF. The CDR3 region has the DNA TGTGCCAGCAGCGGGAAGGGACTAGCGGGAGGGCCCCACAATGAGCAGTTCTTC.

This clonotype was recorded at least ten times. CDR3 in DNA: TGTGCCAGCAGTTCACGAACCGGGACTAGCGGGAGTGCCTCCTACAATGAGCAGTTCTTC. Translation: CASSSRTGTSGSASYNEQFF. The chain is built from TRBV12-3 or TRBV12-4 and TRBJ2-1; the match to TRBD2 covers 14 bases. With 4 bases clipped from V and 0 bases from J, the junction kept 11 bases outside the gene matches. The CDR3 has 20 residues.

This clonotype was counted at least ten times. This chain joins TRBV11-2 and TRBJ2-7, with 8 bases that match TRBD1. This CDR3 is 16 amino acids long. Germline V gene sequence: CDR1 SGHAT, CDR2 FQNNGV. Trimming at V came to 1 base and at J to 3 bases, leaving 8 bases not matched to a gene. This CDR3 is CASSLGIRTGNYEQYF. CDR3 DNA sequence: TGTGCCAGCAGCTTAGGGATACGGACAGGGAACTACGAGCAGTACTTC.

This clonotype was seen ten or more times. The chain links TRBV20-1 to TRBJ2-1; unclear D gene. V dropped 7 bases and J dropped 0 bases, with 10 bases sitting between them. The CDR3 is 13 residues long. Germline V CDR1 and CDR2: DFQATT, SNEGSKA (reference sequence). As DNA, the CDR3 is TGCAGTGAACGGCCGAGCTCCTACAATGAGCAGTTCTTC. It translates to CSERPSSYNEQFF.

This clonotype showed up just a few times. The chain employs TRBV24-1 and TRBJ2-3; TRBD2 aligns across 8 bases. The CDR3 runs 14 residues. V dropped 7 bases and J dropped 4; count of bases not matched to a gene: 6. CDR1 is KGHDR, CDR2 SFDVKD, per germline. For the CDR3, the DNA is TGTGCCACCAGCCCGGGACTAGGCGCAGATACGCAGTATTTT. The encoded protein is CATSPGLGADTQYF.

This clonotype was seen at least ten times. CDR3 in DNA: TGTGCCAGCAGCTTAGATCTGAGAAACACCGGGGAGCTGTTTTTT. This gives the protein CASSLDLRNTGELFF. This sequence joins TRBV11-3 and TRBJ2-2; D call uncertain. V was cut by 0 bases and J by 2 bases, with 7 bases left in between. This CDR3 spans 15 amino acids. CDR1 and CDR2 from the germline V gene are SGHNT and YENEEA.

The table lists this clonotype with many counts. The chain joins TRBV27 to TRBJ2-7, with 9 bases fitting TRBD2. The CDR3 runs to 16 residues. The germline CDR1 and CDR2 sequences are MNHEY and SMNVEV (reference sequence). J lost 0 bases, V lost 3 bases, and 6 bases had no gene match. CDR3: CASSFFAGGLSYEQYF. The DNA of the CDR3 is TGTGCCAGCAGTTTTTTCGCGGGAGGGCTCTCCTACGAGCAGTACTTC.

The chain joins TRBV5-1 to TRBJ2-1, with 8 bases matching TRBD2. The assigned J gene may be wrong: the sequence end matches TRBJ2-7 better. This CDR3 is built from 17 residues. Germline CDR1 is SGHRS and CDR2 is YFSETQ. The CDR3 region has the DNA TGCGCCAGCAGCCCAGGACTAGCTCGAAGCTCCTACAATGAGCAGTACTTC. Encoded protein: CASSPGLARSSYNEQYF.

This clonotype came up a few times. This chain uses TRBV6-5 with TRBJ2-3; TRBD2 agrees at 9 bases. Germline V gene sequence: CDR1 MNHEY, CDR2 SVGAGI. Trimming at V came to 4 bases and at J to 5 bases, leaving 10 bases not matched to a gene. The CDR3 has 16 amino acids. The CDR3 sequence is CASSFGGLAGRDTQYF. The CDR3 bases are TGTGCCAGCAGTTTCGGAGGTCTAGCGGGAAGAGATACGCAGTATTTT.

This clonotype was picked up many times. The gene calls are TRBV3-1 and TRBJ2-7, with D possibly TRBD1 on 5 matching bases. This CDR3 spans 13 amino acids. V lost 4 bases and J 2 bases, leaving 9 bases between the germline ends. Germline V gives CDR1 LGHDT, CDR2 YNNKEL (reference sequence). CDR3 coding DNA: TGTGCCAGCAGCCCGTTAGGGGCCTACGAGCAGTACTTC. Amino acids: CASSPLGAYEQYF.

This clonotype was counted at least ten times. V usage is TRBV19 and J usage is TRBJ2-3; tentative D call: TRBD1 (5 bases). This CDR3 spans 17 amino acids. The germline V and J ends were trimmed by 6 bases and 4 bases, with 23 bases remaining between them. The germline gives CDR1 LNHDA, CDR2 SQIVND (reference sequence). The CDR3 is CASSSLALGARADTQYF. In nucleotides, the CDR3 is TGTGCCAGTAGCTCCTTGGCCCTTGGGGCTAGAGCAGATACGCAGTATTTT.

This clonotype has a count of ten or more. The gene calls are TRBV13 and TRBJ2-1; D uncertain. The CDR3 spans 14 residues. With 0 bases removed from V and 8 bases from J, the gap between germline ends came to 11 bases. Per the germline V gene, CDR1 is PRHDT and CDR2 is FYEKMQ (reference sequence). The CDR3 protein is CASSLGSSAHEQFF. CDR3 nucleotides: TGTGCCAGCAGCTTAGGGTCGAGCGCGCATGAGCAGTTCTTC.

This clonotype was seen more than once but under ten times. The chain uses TRBV6-5 and TRBJ2-7, with a possible D match to TRBD1 (5 bases). This CDR3 comprises 15 residues. The V end was cut by 0 bases, the J end by 2 bases, with 11 bases between. Germline loops: CDR1 MNHEY, CDR2 SVGAGI. CDR3 sequence reads: CASSYSSLTAYEQYF. The CDR3 DNA sequence: TGTGCCAGCAGTTACTCGAGTCTGACAGCCTACGAGCAGTACTTC.